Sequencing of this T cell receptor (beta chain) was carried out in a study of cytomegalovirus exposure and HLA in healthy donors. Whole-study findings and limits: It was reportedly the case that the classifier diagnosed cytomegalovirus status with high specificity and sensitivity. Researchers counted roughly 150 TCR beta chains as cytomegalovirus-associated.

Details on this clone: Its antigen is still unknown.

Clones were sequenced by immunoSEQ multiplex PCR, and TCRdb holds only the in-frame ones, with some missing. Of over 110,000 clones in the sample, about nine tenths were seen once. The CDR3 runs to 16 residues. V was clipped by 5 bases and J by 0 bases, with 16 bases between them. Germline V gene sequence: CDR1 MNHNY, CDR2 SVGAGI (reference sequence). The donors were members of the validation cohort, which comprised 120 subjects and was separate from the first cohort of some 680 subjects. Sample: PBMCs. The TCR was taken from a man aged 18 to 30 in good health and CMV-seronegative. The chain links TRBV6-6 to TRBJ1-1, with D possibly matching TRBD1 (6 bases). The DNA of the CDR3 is TGTGCCAGCAGTCCGACAGGTCTCACATTGAACACTGAAGCTTTCTTT. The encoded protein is CASSPTGLTLNTEAFF.